The next 32 T cell receptor beta chains were all read from a single sample in a study of blood T cell repertoires in COVID-19. Profiling relied on immunoSEQ multiplex PCR, and the TCRdb table lists in-frame clones only, not all of them. This table has around 330,000 clones, approximately 88% appearing once. Input material: peripheral blood. The receptors stem from a woman aged 50 to 65 with active or convalescent COVID-19.

The J gene is TRBJ2-1, the V gene TRBV30; D might be TRBD2 (5 bases). From germline, CDR1 is GTSNPN and CDR2 SVGIG (reference sequence). Between the trimmed V and J ends, which lost 4 bases and 12 bases, there was a span of 13 bases. CDR3 length: 11 amino acids. CDR3 coding DNA: TGTGCCTGGATGAGAGGAGGTTCGCAGTTCTTC. Translation gives CAWMRGGSQFF.

Here the CDR3 reads CASSLDKDNEQFF. CDR3 coding DNA: TGTGCCAGCAGCTTGGACAAGGACAATGAGCAGTTCTTC. This sequence joins TRBV7-3 and TRBJ2-1; possibly TRBD1 for D (5 bases). CDR1 SGHTA and CDR2 FQGTGA come from the germline V gene. The germline V and J ends were trimmed by 3 bases and 5 bases, with 8 bases remaining between them. This CDR3 has 13 amino acids.

The sample holds one count of this clone. The chain recombines TRBV7-2 with TRBJ2-1; 11 nucleotides align to TRBD2. The length of the CDR3 is 17 residues. J lost 0 bases, V lost 5 bases, and 6 bases had no gene match. CDR1 is SGHTA, CDR2 FQGNSA, per germline. As DNA, the CDR3 is TGTGCCAGCAGCATAATCGGGACTAGCGGCTCCTACAATGAGCAGTTCTTC. Amino acids: CASSIIGTSGSYNEQFF.

The chain uses TRBV9 and TRBJ1-2; no reliable D call. Germline lookup yields CDR1 SGDLS and CDR2 YYNGEE. The CDR3 sequence is 11 residues long. The V end lost 5 bases, the J end lost 6 bases, and 8 bases lay between the germline ends. The CDR3 DNA reads TGTGCCAGCAGGGGCCCACATGGCTACACCTTC. Translated, it gives CASRGPHGYTF. Full variable domain (remainder filled in from reference TRBV9 and TRBJ1-2): DSGVTQTPKHLITATGQRVTLRCSPRSGDLSVYWYQQSLDQGLQFLIQYYNGEERAKGNILERFSAQQFPDLHSELNLSSLELGDSALYFCASRGPHGYTFGSGTRLTVV.

V gene TRBV3-1 (or the pseudogene TRBV3-2) combines with J gene TRBJ2-1; 13 bases map to TRBD2. The CDR3 spans 14 residues. The germline gives CDR1 LGHDT, CDR2 YNNKEL (reference sequence). The ends lost 1 base at V and 15 bases at J; junction bases unmatched: 6. CDR3 sequence (DNA): TGTGCCAGCAGCCAAGGGGGGACTAGCGGGACATGGTTCTTC. Encoded protein: CASSQGGTSGTWFF.

The chain links TRBV30 to TRBJ1-2; 7 bases map to TRBD1. Germline loops: CDR1 GTSNPN, CDR2 SVGIG (reference sequence). The junction had 6 bases not matched to a gene; V was cut back by 2 bases and J by 6 bases. CDR3 size: 13 residues. The CDR3 reads CAWSFNRGDGYTF. CDR3 coding DNA: TGTGCCTGGAGTTTTAACAGGGGAGATGGCTACACCTTC.

The chain employs TRBV11-3 and TRBJ2-1; the match to TRBD2 covers 13 bases. There are 15 residues in the CDR3. V gave up 1 base and J gave up 10 bases; unmatched junction bases: 4. Germline values: CDR1 SGHNT, CDR2 YENEEA. The CDR3 here is CASSLAGLAGEEQFF. The CDR3 DNA follows: TGTGCCAGCAGCTTAGCTGGACTAGCGGGGGAAGAGCAGTTCTTC.

The chain combines TRBV5-1 with TRBJ2-5; TRBD2 agrees at 8 bases. This CDR3 has 16 residues. Trimming at V came to 3 bases and at J to 1 base, leaving 8 bases not matched to a gene. Per germline, CDR1 SGHRS and CDR2 YFSETQ. DNA for the CDR3: TGCGCCAGCAGCTCGGGACCTAGCGGGCTCCAAGAGACCCAGTACTTC. Residues: CASSSGPSGLQETQYF.

The chain carries TRBV7-9 and TRBJ2-7; D not certain. This CDR3 spans 13 amino acids. Germline CDR1 SEHNR, CDR2 FQNEAQ (reference sequence). V lost 1 base and J lost 3, with 7 bases in between. The CDR3 DNA follows: TGTGCCAGCAGCTTAGAAAATTACTACGAGCAGTACTTC. Residues: CASSLENYYEQYF.

J is TRBJ2-3 and V is TRBV7-2, with D possibly TRBD2 on 6 matching bases. Trimming shortened V by 5 bases and J by 4 bases, and 13 bases separated the two germline ends. The germline V gene has CDR1 SGHTA and CDR2 FQGNSA. This CDR3 is 14 amino acids long. CDR3 in amino acids: CASSVLGGSDTQYF. The CDR3 region has the DNA TGTGCCAGCAGCGTGCTGGGGGGTTCAGATACGCAGTATTTT.

The chain carries TRBV25-1 and TRBJ1-1, with D perhaps matching TRBD1 (6 bases). Between the trimmed V and J ends, which lost 3 bases and 0 bases, there was a span of 8 bases. The CDR3 sequence is 14 residues long. In germline, CDR1 is MGHDK, CDR2 SYGVNS. The DNA of the CDR3 is TGTGCCAGCAGTGAGGACAGCATGAACACTGAAGCTTTCTTT. Encoded protein: CASSEDSMNTEAFF.

The chain joins TRBV5-1 to TRBJ1-1, with TRBD1 matching over 7 bases. The J segment lost 4 bases and the V segment lost 4 bases, leaving 7 bases of the junction unmatched. The CDR3 is made up of 14 amino acids. Germline lookup yields CDR1 SGHRS and CDR2 YFSETQ. CDR3 loop: CASSQGTVGTEAFF. The CDR3 DNA sequence: TGCGCCAGCAGCCAAGGGACAGTGGGCACTGAAGCTTTCTTT.

The V call is TRBV10-3, the J call TRBJ1-6; 7 bases agree with TRBD1. Germline V gene sequence: CDR1 ENHRY, CDR2 SYGVKD. J was trimmed by 7 bases and V by 11 bases; bases with no gene match: 20. CDR3 size: 17 residues. CDR3 DNA: TGTGCCCCTAAAGAGCCTGACAGGGTAAGTCTCAATTCACCCCTCCACTTT. It yields the protein CAPKEPDRVSLNSPLHF.

The rearrangement uses TRBV5-1 and TRBJ2-2, with TRBD2 identical over 13 bases. The CDR3 extends over 15 amino acids. The germline CDR1 and CDR2 sequences are SGHRS and YFSETQ. J was trimmed by 6 bases and V by 4 bases; bases with no gene match: 3. CDR3 nucleotides: TGCGCCAGCAGCCGACTAGCGGGGGGCCCCGGGGAGCTGTTTTTT. This translates into CASSRLAGGPGELFF.

The chain joins TRBV4-2 to TRBJ2-3, with 8 nucleotides matching TRBD2. The CDR3 is 15 residues long. Germline-derived CDR1 and CDR2 are LGHNA and YNFKEQ. V shed 0 bases and J 5 bases; nucleotides not matched to a gene: 4. CDR3 bases: TGTGCCAGCAGCCAAGAGGCGGGAGGAAGAGATACGCAGTATTTT. It yields the protein CASSQEAGGRDTQYF.

This chain connects TRBV28 to TRBJ1-2; 7 bases agree with TRBD1. Losses at the gene ends were 4 bases for V and 3 bases for J; bases not matched to a gene: 8. This CDR3 contains 15 residues. CDR1 is MDHEN and CDR2 is SYDVKM in the germline V gene. The CDR3 sequence is CASSSWTGSYYGYTF. DNA of the CDR3: TGTGCCAGCAGTTCTTGGACAGGTTCTTACTATGGCTACACCTTC.

The chain carries TRBV30 and TRBJ1-1; 7 bases match TRBD1. The CDR3 covers 16 residues. Trimming cost V 0 bases and J 3 bases; bases outside gene matches: 10. Germline lookup yields CDR1 GTSNPN and CDR2 SVGIG (reference sequence). CDR3 sequence: CAWSVRGGRSDTEAFF. CDR3 DNA sequence: TGTGCCTGGAGTGTTCGAGGGGGCAGGAGTGACACTGAAGCTTTCTTT. Using reference TRBV30 and TRBJ1-1 for the parts outside the CDR3, the full variable domain is SQTIHQWPATLVQPVGSPLSLECTVEGTSNPNLYWYRQAAGRGLQLLFYSVGIGQISSEVPQNLSASRPQDRQFILSSKKLLLSDSGFYLCAWSVRGGRSDTEAFFGQGTRLTVV.

V and J are TRBV7-2 and TRBJ2-7, with 7 positions matching TRBD1. This CDR3 has 15 amino acids. Per germline, CDR1 SGHTA and CDR2 FQGNSA. The V gene end was trimmed by 5 bases and the J gene end by 1 base; junction bases not matched to a gene: 8. For the CDR3, the DNA is TGTGCCAGCAGCCAAATAGGGGACAGATCCTACGAGCAGTACTTC. Its protein is CASSQIGDRSYEQYF.

This sequence joins TRBV6-6 and TRBJ1-5; TRBD1 aligns across 9 bases. This CDR3 region has 14 residues. The ends lost 4 bases at V and 7 bases at J; junction bases unmatched: 5. Germline lookup yields CDR1 MNHNY and CDR2 SVGAGI (reference sequence). The CDR3 loop is CASSSGQGGQPQHF. The DNA for the CDR3 is TGTGCCAGCAGTTCGGGACAGGGAGGCCAGCCCCAGCATTTT.

The chain carries TRBV11-3 and TRBJ1-2; D is unclear. Germline assignment: CDR1 SGHNT and CDR2 YENEEA. CDR3 length: 14 amino acids. Trimming removed 1 base from V and 3 bases from J, with 9 bases in between. The CDR3 sequence: CASSLGPGDYGYTF. The CDR3 DNA reads TGTGCCAGCAGCTTAGGTCCCGGAGACTATGGCTACACCTTC.

This clone was counted between two and nine times. V gene TRBV6-1 combines with J gene TRBJ1-5; 7 bases are a match to TRBD1. Unmatched junction bases numbered 5, after V lost 2 bases and J lost 7 bases. CDR3 size: 14 residues. CDR1 and CDR2 (germline): MNHNS, SASEGT. The CDR3 loop reads CASSELLGGQPQHF. The CDR3 DNA follows: TGTGCCAGCAGTGAACTACTAGGGGGCCAGCCCCAGCATTTT.

J is TRBJ1-3 and V is TRBV15; D is possibly TRBD1 (5 bases). This CDR3 region has 15 residues. The V gene's germline CDR1 is LNHNV and CDR2 YYDKDF (reference sequence). Trimming cost V 1 base and J 3 bases, with 10 bases left between them. Here the CDR3 reads CATSRGGDDGNTIYF. CDR3 DNA sequence: TGTGCCACCAGCAGAGGGGGGGATGATGGAAACACCATATATTTT.

This clone was recorded once. In the same sample, other DNA sequences code for this CDR3. V usage is TRBV12-3 or TRBV12-4 and J usage is TRBJ1-5; TRBD1 might be the D (5 bases). The CDR3 runs to 12 residues. V was cut by 5 bases and J by 7 bases, with 9 bases left in between. The CDR3 coding sequence is TGTGCCAGCAGTCCAGGGAACCAGCCCCAGCATTTT. It codes for CASSPGNQPQHF.

The chain has TRBV21-1 and TRBJ2-5; the table's D call, TRBD1, has no DNA check behind it. TRBV21-1 is recorded as a pseudogene. The CDR3 is 17 residues long. The CDR3 DNA is TGTGCCAGCCGGTGCGGCGGGACAGCGACTATCCAAGAGACCCAGTACTTC. Its protein is CASRCGGTATIQETQYF.

The sample holds one count of this clone. The rearrangement uses TRBV9 and TRBJ1-1, with TRBD1 as a possible D gene (5 bases). Germline CDR1 SGDLS, CDR2 YYNGEE. The CDR3 runs to 16 residues. Trimming stripped 4 bases from V and 0 bases from J, with 16 bases between. CDR3 nucleotides: TGTGCCAGCAGCCCCCAGGGTACTGTGGTGAACACTGAAGCTTTCTTT. It translates to CASSPQGTVVNTEAFF. Drawing the rest from reference TRBV9 and TRBJ1-1, the complete variable domain is DSGVTQTPKHLITATGQRVTLRCSPRSGDLSVYWYQQSLDQGLQFLIQYYNGEERAKGNILERFSAQQFPDLHSELNLSSLELGDSALYFCASSPQGTVVNTEAFFGQGTRLTVV.

This sequence joins TRBV2 and TRBJ1-5; 7 bases map to TRBD1. Losses at the gene ends were 7 bases for V and 0 bases for J; bases not matched to a gene: 9. The CDR3 covers 16 residues. Germline V lookup: CDR1 SNHLY, CDR2 FYNNEI. Here the CDR3 DNA reads TGTGCCAGCACCTTTGATACAGGGGTTAGCAATCAGCCCCAGCATTTT. Translated: CASTFDTGVSNQPQHF.

V gene TRBV30 combines with J gene TRBJ2-1, with 7 positions matching TRBD1. The CDR3 spans 13 residues. Germline lookup yields CDR1 GTSNPN and CDR2 SVGIG (reference sequence). With 2 bases clipped from V and 7 bases from J, the junction kept 5 bases outside the gene matches. The CDR3 reads CAWSSNRGNEQFF. CDR3 in DNA: TGTGCCTGGAGTTCCAACAGGGGAAATGAGCAGTTCTTC.

V usage is TRBV27 and J usage is TRBJ1-4, with D uncertain. This CDR3 contains 14 residues. Germline lookup yields CDR1 MNHEY and CDR2 SMNVEV (reference sequence). Between the trimmed V and J ends, which lost 6 bases and 4 bases, there was a span of 12 bases. The CDR3 sequence: CASSRDYRNEKLFF. DNA for the CDR3: TGTGCCAGCAGCCGGGATTACCGTAATGAAAAACTGTTTTTT.

The J gene is TRBJ1-1, the V gene TRBV6-5; D call uncertain. In germline, CDR1 is MNHEY, CDR2 SVGAGI. V was shortened by 2 bases and J by 7 bases, with 11 bases between the two germline ends. The CDR3 has 13 residues. Here the CDR3 DNA reads TGTGCCAGCAGTTACAACGGTGGTGGTGAAGCTTTCTTT. Its translation is CASSYNGGGEAFF.

The chain combines TRBV7-2 with TRBJ1-5; D perhaps matches TRBD1 (6 bases). Germline V gene data show CDR1 as SGHTA and CDR2 as FQGNSA. This CDR3 has 14 residues. The V end was cut by 2 bases, the J end by 7 bases, with 12 bases between. CDR3 sequence reads: CASSLSRGSQPQHF. CDR3 coding DNA: TGTGCCAGCAGCTTATCCAGGGGCAGCCAGCCCCAGCATTTT.

The chain employs TRBV19 and TRBJ2-5; the match to TRBD2 covers 7 bases. Germline V CDR1 and CDR2: LNHDA, SQIVND (reference sequence). The CDR3 totals 13 residues. Germline trimming cut 4 bases from V and 4 bases from J; bases unmatched to any gene: 3. This chain's CDR3 is CASSNWEGETQYF. The DNA of the CDR3 is TGTGCCAGTAGTAACTGGGAGGGAGAGACCCAGTACTTC.

This chain joins TRBV6-2 or TRBV6-3 and TRBJ2-7, with D perhaps matching TRBD2 (6 bases). Germline V lookup: CDR1 MNHEY, CDR2 SVGEGT. The CDR3 spans 16 residues. V was clipped by 6 bases and J by 0 bases, with 18 bases between them. The CDR3 nucleotides read TGTGCCAGCAGCCGCTGGAGGACTACATTCTCCTACGAGCAGTACTTC. Translating gives CASSRWRTTFSYEQYF.